This T cell receptor beta chain comes out of a study of prognosis after radiotherapy for stage I lung cancer. This CDR3 has 12 residues. Germline V gene data show CDR1 as SGDLS and CDR2 as YYNGEE. V lost 3 bases and J 3 bases, leaving 3 bases between the germline ends. Multiplex PCR, run in two rounds, amplified TCR beta CDR3 from genomic DNA. With primers specific to each TRBV and TRBJ gene, the first-round PCR was performed. TCRdb ran MiXCR on the multiplex PCR reads and lists one entry per CDR3 protein. Of about 12,000 distinct CDR3 sequences in the sample, roughly 50% were seen once. On two occasions, one at each of two time points, around 6 milliliters of peripheral blood were drawn. By sample share, this clonotype is medium-sized.

This specimen consisted of PBMCs, obtained before or after stereotactic body radiation therapy (not recorded which). This receptor was taken from a donor at least 50 years old with non-small cell lung cancer. V and J are TRBV9 and TRBJ2-2, with D hard to call. CDR3: CASSGHTGELFF. CDR3 in DNA: TGTGCCAGCAGCGGACACACCGGGGAGCTGTTTTTT.